The clone carrying this T cell receptor beta chain was observed once. Germline V gene sequence: CDR1 LGHNA, CDR2 YSLEER. V trimming: 7 bases; J trimming: 6 bases; junction bases outside the gene matches: 10. The CDR3 is made up of 14 amino acids. This sample was taken from a study of sequential checkpoint blockade in melanoma. Stated treatment: randomized to nivolumab then ipilimumab (arm A) or the reverse (arm B). Patients had received no earlier DNA-damaging chemotherapy. Assay used: immunoSEQ multiplex PCR; TCRdb lists only in-frame clones, some missing. The data contain roughly 12,000 clones, 60% to 75% of them seen just once; the ten biggest clones take up about 24%.

This chain links TRBV4-3 with TRBJ2-7; 9 nucleotides agree with TRBD1. This receptor was taken from a human donor with melanoma. Sample: CD8+ T cells sorted from blood (inferred from file names), taken from a patient given nivolumab and ipilimumab in sequence. The CDR3 DNA sequence: TGCGCCAGCAAAATCGAACAGGGGGCGTCCGAGCAGTACTTC. Protein: CASKIEQGASEQYF.